This entry lists 32 T cell receptor beta chains sequenced from one sample in a study of blood T cell repertoires in COVID-19. TCRdb's table, derived via immunoSEQ multiplex PCR, lists solely in-frame clones and lacks some. The sample shows tens of thousands of clones, 70% to 90% of them seen only once. The sample was peripheral blood. All receptors derive from a human donor in a cohort sampled during active COVID-19.

J is TRBJ2-2 and V is TRBV5-1; 11 bases are a match to TRBD1. There are 15 residues in the CDR3. The ends lost 4 bases at V and 4 bases at J; junction bases unmatched: 3. The germline CDR1 and CDR2 sequences are SGHRS and YFSETQ. CDR3 in amino acids: CASSRGTGGTGELFF. As DNA, the CDR3 is TGCGCCAGCAGCCGTGGGACAGGGGGCACCGGGGAGCTGTTTTTT.

The genes are TRBV9 and TRBJ1-2; D call uncertain. The ends were cut back, 0 bases at V and 5 bases at J, with 8 bases in the middle. The CDR3 totals 13 residues. Germline V gene data show CDR1 as SGDLS and CDR2 as YYNGEE. For the CDR3, the DNA is TGTGCCAGCAGCGTAGTTGAGGGATATGGCTACACCTTC. Translation: CASSVVEGYGYTF.

CDR3 loop: CASSLGRIEEAFF. CDR3 coding DNA: TGTGCCAGCAGTTTAGGCAGGATTGAAGAAGCTTTCTTT. The chain is built from TRBV12-3 or TRBV12-4 and TRBJ1-1; unclear D gene. The ends were cut back, 1 base at V and 8 bases at J, with 11 bases in the middle. The CDR3 loop spans 13 amino acids.

This clone was found a few times. This rearrangement joins TRBV19 to TRBJ2-7, with D tentatively TRBD1 (5 bases). V lost 7 bases and J 1 base, leaving 11 bases between the germline ends. Germline V CDR1 and CDR2: LNHDA, SQIVND (reference sequence). The length of the CDR3 is 13 residues. The CDR3 sequence is CASTAQGSYEQYF. Written as DNA, the CDR3 is TGTGCCAGTACCGCGCAGGGATCCTACGAGCAGTACTTC. The variable domain in full, with the rest retrieved from reference TRBV19 and TRBJ2-7, is DGGITQSPKYLFRKEGQNVTLSCEQNLNHDAMYWYRQDPGQGLRLIYYSQIVNDFQKGDIAEGYSVSREKKESFPLTVTSAQKNPTAFYLCASTAQGSYEQYFGPGTRLTVT.

A word on this clone: One end of the junction does not line up with germline, which may come from a read error. This chain joins TRBV7-7 and TRBJ2-5; 8 bases are shared with TRBD1. Per germline, CDR1 SSHAT and CDR2 FNYEAQ (reference sequence). The CDR3 has 12 amino acids. The CDR3 is CASSTGGETQYF. As DNA, the CDR3 is TGTGCTAGCAGCACAGGGGGAGAGACCCAGTACTTC.

The chain couples TRBV5-4 to TRBJ1-4; no reliable D call. Germline CDR1 and CDR2: SGHNT and YYREEE (reference sequence). The CDR3 sequence is 18 residues long. V was pared by 0 bases and J by 4 bases, with 19 bases between. The CDR3 sequence is CASSLGPAATTGNEKLFF. DNA for the CDR3: TGTGCCAGCAGCTTGGGGCCTGCCGCGACGACGGGTAATGAAAAACTGTTTTTT.

V usage is TRBV7-3 and J usage is TRBJ2-2; D unclear. CDR1 is SGHTA and CDR2 is FQGTGA in the germline V gene. V was shortened by 1 base and J by 3 bases, with 6 bases between the two germline ends. The CDR3 length is 14 residues. This CDR3 reads CASSLSIYTGELFF. Here the CDR3 DNA reads TGTGCCAGCAGCTTAAGTATATACACCGGGGAGCTGTTTTTT.

This clone has just a few counts. V gene TRBV18 combines with J gene TRBJ1-4; TRBD1 agrees at 8 bases. Germline values: CDR1 KGHSH, CDR2 LQKENI. The CDR3 runs to 16 residues. V was pared by 3 bases and J by 2 bases, with 5 bases of the junction left unmatched. CDR3 sequence (DNA): TGTGCCAGCTCACCCCCGGACAGGGCTACTAATGAAAAACTGTTTTTT. This encodes CASSPPDRATNEKLFF.

The CDR3 nucleotides are TGTGCCACACGTAGCGGCACCTTCACCGGGGAGCTGTTTTTT. Its protein product is CATRSGTFTGELFF. The V and J genes are TRBV5-4 and TRBJ2-2, with a possible D match to TRBD2 (6 bases). This CDR3 region has 14 residues. The V end was cut by 9 bases, the J end by 4 bases, with 16 bases between. CDR1 and CDR2 (germline): SGHNT, YYREEE (reference sequence). The full variable domain, completed using reference TRBV5-4 and TRBJ2-2, is ETGVTQSPTHLIKTRGQQVTLRCSSQSGHNTVSWYQQALGQGPQFIFQYYREEENGRGNFPPRFSGLQFPNYSSELNVNALELDDSALYLCATRSGTFTGELFFGEGSRLTVL.

This sequence joins TRBV2 and TRBJ2-3, with D hard to call. CDR1 SNHLY and CDR2 FYNNEI come from the germline V gene. There are 14 residues in the CDR3. Between the trimmed V and J ends, which lost 3 bases and 5 bases, there was a span of 12 bases. DNA for the CDR3: TGTGCCAGCAGTGACTATCTGTTTCTAGATACGCAGTATTTT. It codes for CASSDYLFLDTQYF.

This rearrangement joins TRBV6-2 or TRBV6-3 to TRBJ2-7; 8 bases agree with TRBD1. This CDR3 has 14 amino acids. With V trimmed by 2 bases and J by 4 bases, 4 bases remained unmatched. Germline V gene lookup returns CDR1 MNHEY and CDR2 SVGEGT. The CDR3 nucleotides are TGTGCCAGCAGTTACGGACAGGGTATGTACGAGCAGTACTTC. Its protein is CASSYGQGMYEQYF.

This clone was recorded once. The rearrangement joins TRBV28 to TRBJ1-2, with TRBD1 as a possible D gene (5 bases). Trimming took 8 bases from V and 0 from J, leaving 13 bases between them. In germline, CDR1 is MDHEN, CDR2 SYDVKM. This CDR3 is 14 amino acids long. CDR3: CASALDNSNYGYTF. In DNA, the CDR3 is TGTGCCAGCGCCTTGGACAACTCTAACTATGGCTACACCTTC.

This chain connects TRBV10-1 to TRBJ2-3; D is ambiguous. V shed 2 bases and J shed 4 bases, with 25 bases lying between them. Germline assignment: CDR1 WNHNN and CDR2 SYGVQD (reference sequence). This CDR3 comprises 19 residues. The CDR3 region is CASSEPPRVAALPPDTQYF. In DNA form, the CDR3 reads TGCGCCAGCAGTGAGCCACCCCGGGTGGCAGCATTACCCCCAGATACGCAGTATTTT.

CDR3 residues: CASSEDREITDTQYF. CDR3 sequence (DNA): TGTGCCAGCAGTGAAGACAGGGAAATCACAGATACGCAGTATTTT. The chain recombines TRBV25-1 with TRBJ2-3, with TRBD1 identical over 7 bases. J lost 2 bases, V lost 2 bases, and 4 bases had no gene match. The V gene's germline CDR1 is MGHDK and CDR2 SYGVNS. This CDR3 spans 15 amino acids.

The chain's CDR3 is CASSVEPRPSEQFF. The DNA of the CDR3 is TGTGCCAGCAGCGTAGAGCCTAGGCCCAGTGAGCAGTTCTTC. J is TRBJ2-1 and V is TRBV9, with D uncertain. Germline CDR1 is SGDLS and CDR2 is YYNGEE. Trimming left V 0 bases short and J 9 bases short, with 13 bases between. The CDR3 length is 14 residues.

This clone was observed a single time. CDR3 nucleotides: TGTGCCAGCAGTTACGGACTAGGGCCCTACAATGAGCAGTTCTTC. Its protein is CASSYGLGPYNEQFF. The chain couples TRBV6-2 or TRBV6-3 to TRBJ2-1, with 7 bases that match TRBD2. After removal of 2 bases from V and 2 bases from J, the junction contained 3 bases not matched to a gene. The germline gives CDR1 MNHEY, CDR2 SVGEGT. This CDR3 is built from 15 residues.

This clone occurred once. The chain carries TRBV10-3 and TRBJ2-7; possible D gene TRBD1, 6 bases. In germline, CDR1 is ENHRY, CDR2 SYGVKD. The V gene lost 10 bases and the J gene lost 5 bases, with 9 bases spanning the gap. The CDR3 length is 10 residues. In nucleotides, the CDR3 is TGTGCCACTCAGGGGCACGAGCAGTACTTC. Amino acids: CATQGHEQYF.

The chain uses TRBV30 and TRBJ1-4; weak D call: TRBD1 (6 bases). The CDR3 length is 12 residues. Between the trimmed V and J ends, which lost 3 bases and 8 bases, there was a span of 10 bases. Looked up from germline, CDR1 is GTSNPN and CDR2 is SVGIG (reference sequence). The CDR3 DNA reads TGTGCCTGGAGACAGGGTGGCGAAAAACTGTTTTTT. As protein: CAWRQGGEKLFF.

This rearrangement joins TRBV30 to TRBJ1-6; 7 bases fit TRBD1. The CDR3 covers 14 residues. Losses at the gene ends were 3 bases for V and 6 bases for J; bases not matched to a gene: 5. Germline assignment: CDR1 GTSNPN and CDR2 SVGIG (reference sequence). CDR3 sequence: CAWRRGPFNSPLHF. Written as DNA, the CDR3 is TGTGCCTGGAGGAGGGGGCCCTTTAATTCACCCCTCCACTTT.

Details on this clone: One junction end disagrees with the germline gene, perhaps due to a read error. The chain couples TRBV7-3 to TRBJ2-1; TRBD1 matches at 8 bases. CDR3 length: 17 residues. Looked up from germline, CDR1 is SGHTA and CDR2 is FQGTGA. CDR3: CSSSLSPTGTGIDEQFF. CDR3 coding DNA: TGCTCCAGCAGCTTATCCCCCACTGGGACAGGCATCGATGAGCAGTTCTTC.

In its sample, this clone was seen once. This rearrangement joins TRBV20-1 to TRBJ1-2, with a weak D call TRBD1 (5 bases). The CDR3 contains 11 residues. Germline V gives CDR1 DFQATT, CDR2 SNEGSKA (reference sequence). CDR3 nucleotide sequence: TGCGCCCTGTTGGGGGGTTATGGCTACACCTTC. This encodes CALLGGYGYTF.

The chain recombines TRBV5-1 with TRBJ2-1, with a possible D match to TRBD2 (6 bases). V lost 0 bases and J lost 4, with 8 bases in between. This CDR3 region has 14 residues. Germline CDR1 reads SGHRS; CDR2 reads YFSETQ. In DNA form, the CDR3 reads TGCGCCAGCAGCTTGGCTAGCGTTTACAATGAGCAGTTCTTC. This encodes CASSLASVYNEQFF. The whole variable domain, remainder taken from reference TRBV5-1 and TRBJ2-1, is KAGVTQTPRYLIKTRGQQVTLSCSPISGHRSVSWYQQTPGQGLQFLFEYFSETQRNKGNFPGRFSGRQFSNSRSEMNVSTLELGDSALYLCASSLASVYNEQFFGPGTRLTVL.

This chain uses TRBV19 with TRBJ2-4, with D unresolved. V was clipped by 3 bases and J by 7 bases, with 13 bases between them. CDR1 and CDR2 from the germline V gene are LNHDA and SQIVND (reference sequence). CDR3 length: 14 residues. The CDR3 spells CASSIPANGNIQYF. The CDR3, as DNA: TGTGCCAGTAGTATCCCAGCTAACGGGAACATTCAGTACTTC.

V is TRBV4-3 and J is TRBJ2-7; TRBD1 aligns across 9 bases. CDR1 is LGHNA, CDR2 YSLEER, per germline. The V gene end was trimmed by 5 bases and the J gene end by 3 bases; junction bases not matched to a gene: 5. The CDR3 contains 14 residues. CDR3 loop: CASSAGTGIYEQYF. Here the CDR3 DNA reads TGCGCCAGCAGCGCCGGGACAGGGATCTACGAGCAGTACTTC.

J is TRBJ1-1 and V is TRBV7-3; TRBD1 is a possible D gene (5 bases). With 5 bases removed from V and 2 bases from J, the gap between germline ends came to 15 bases. Per germline, CDR1 SGHTA and CDR2 FQGTGA. The CDR3 is 15 amino acids. The CDR3 loop reads CASSLMSGGNTEAFF. Here the CDR3 DNA reads TGTGCCAGCAGCCTGATGTCCGGGGGAAACACTGAAGCTTTCTTT.

This clone was recorded once. The J gene is TRBJ2-5, the V gene TRBV12-5, with TRBD2 identical over 8 bases. The germline V gene encodes CDR1 LGHNT and CDR2 FRNRAP. The CDR3 loop spans 14 amino acids. The V gene end was trimmed by 3 bases and the J gene end by 5 bases; junction bases not matched to a gene: 5. CDR3 amino acids: CASGFSSGEETQYF. The CDR3 bases are TGTGCTAGTGGTTTTAGTAGCGGGGAGGAGACCCAGTACTTC.

This clone was seen a handful of times. The genes are TRBV15 and TRBJ2-5; D is perhaps TRBD2 (6 bases). In germline, CDR1 is LNHNV, CDR2 YYDKDF (reference sequence). The V gene lost 3 bases and the J gene lost 2 bases, with 13 bases spanning the gap. There are 15 residues in the CDR3. The CDR3 nucleotides read TGTGCCACCAGCAGGGGTGACGGGGGACAAGAGACCCAGTACTTC. Translation gives CATSRGDGGQETQYF.

The rearrangement uses TRBV19 and TRBJ2-2; unclear D gene. CDR1 and CDR2 from the germline V gene are LNHDA and SQIVND (reference sequence). This CDR3 is 13 amino acids long. Trimming pared 5 bases from V and 8 bases from J, leaving 12 bases between. The CDR3 DNA is TGTGCCAGTAGTGGGCACCTACAAGGGGAGCTGTTTTTT. Its protein product is CASSGHLQGELFF.

The chain combines TRBV7-9 with TRBJ2-3; 9 nucleotides line up with TRBD1. Germline V gives CDR1 SEHNR, CDR2 FQNEAQ (reference sequence). V lost 3 bases to trimming and J lost 1 base; unmatched junction nucleotides: 2. The CDR3 runs 15 residues. Here the CDR3 DNA reads TGTGCCAGCAGCTTTAGGACAGGGGGCACAGATACGCAGTATTTT. Amino acids: CASSFRTGGTDTQYF.

The rearrangement links TRBV6-2 or TRBV6-3 to TRBJ2-2; the D gene is possibly TRBD2 (6 bases). The V gene's germline CDR1 is MNHEY and CDR2 SVGEGT. This CDR3 has 13 amino acids. Trimming cost V 5 bases and J 5 bases, with 9 bases left between them. This chain's CDR3 is CASSLGGTGELFF. The CDR3 DNA sequence: TGTGCCAGCAGTCTTGGGGGGACCGGGGAGCTGTTTTTT.

The chain carries TRBV5-4 and TRBJ1-2, with D perhaps matching TRBD1 (6 bases). The germline V gene encodes CDR1 SGHNT and CDR2 YYREEE (reference sequence). The CDR3 extends over 14 amino acids. Trimming left V 2 bases short and J 1 base short, with 9 bases between. CDR3 in DNA: TGTGCCAGCAGCTTAACAGGGATTAACTATGGCTACACCTTC. Its protein is CASSLTGINYGYTF.

This clone was counted a single time. This chain connects TRBV18 to TRBJ2-1, with 10 bases fitting TRBD2. The CDR3 is 16 amino acids. V shed 3 bases and J 4 bases; nucleotides not matched to a gene: 6. Germline V gene sequence: CDR1 KGHSH, CDR2 LQKENI. CDR3: CASSPNQRGGYNEQFF. As DNA, the CDR3 is TGTGCCAGCTCACCCAATCAGCGGGGGGGGTACAATGAGCAGTTCTTC.